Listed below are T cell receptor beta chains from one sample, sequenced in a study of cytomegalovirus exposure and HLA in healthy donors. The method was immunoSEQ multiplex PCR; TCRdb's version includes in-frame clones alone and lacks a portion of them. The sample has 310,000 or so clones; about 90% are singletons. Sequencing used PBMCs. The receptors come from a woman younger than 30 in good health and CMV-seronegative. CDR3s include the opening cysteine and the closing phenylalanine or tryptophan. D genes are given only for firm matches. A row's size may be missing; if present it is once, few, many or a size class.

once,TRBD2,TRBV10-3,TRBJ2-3,TGTGCCATCAGTGACCCCAGAGGACTAGTCGGCACAGATACGCAGTATTTT,CAISDPRGLVGTDTQYF
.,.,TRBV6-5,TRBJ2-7,TGTGCCAGCAGCCCGGGGTGGGGACTGCTCTACGAGCAGTACTTC,CASSPGWGLLYEQYF
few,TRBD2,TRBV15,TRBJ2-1,TGTGCCACCCGCTGGCGGGGGGGCTACAATGAGCAGTTCTTC,CATRWRGGYNEQFF
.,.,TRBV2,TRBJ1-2,TGTGCCAGCGAAGGACAGAACACCTTC,CASEGQNTF
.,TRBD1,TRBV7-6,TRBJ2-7,TGTGCCAGCAGCGGGGGACAGGGGACGCAGGACGAGCAGTACTTC,CASSGGQGTQDEQYF
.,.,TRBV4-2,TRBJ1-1,TGTGCCAGCAGCCAAGGAGATACTGAAGCTTTCTTT,CASSQGDTEAFF
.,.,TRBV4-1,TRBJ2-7,TGCGCCAGCAGCCAAGACTGGAGACAGGCAGCCTACGAGCAGTACTTC,CASSQDWRQAAYEQYF
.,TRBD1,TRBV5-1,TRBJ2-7,TGCGCCAGCAGCTTGGACCACAGGGGGGACGAGCAGTACTTC,CASSLDHRGDEQYF
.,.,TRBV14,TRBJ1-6,TGTGCCAGCAGCCAGGGGCAGTATAATTCACCCCTCCACTTT,CASSQGQYNSPLHF
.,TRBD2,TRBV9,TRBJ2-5,TGTGCCAGCAGCGATGAGGGTAGCGGGGGGCCGGGAGAGACCCAGTACTTC,CASSDEGSGGPGETQYF
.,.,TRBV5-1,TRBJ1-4,TGCGCCAGCAGCTTGGGCCGTGTCAAGGCGCCGGGGAATGAAAAACTGTTTTTT,CASSLGRVKAPGNEKLFF
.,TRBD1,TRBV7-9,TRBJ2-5,TGTGCCAGCAGCTTAGGGGACAGGGAGGAAGAGACCCAGTACTTC,CASSLGDREEETQYF
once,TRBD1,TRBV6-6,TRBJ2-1,TGTGCCAGCAAAGACAGGGGGGTCCACAATGAGCAGTTCTTC,CASKDRGVHNEQFF
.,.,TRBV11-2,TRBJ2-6,TGTGCCAGCAGCTTAGGGCCCTCTGGGGCCAACGTCCTGACTTTC,CASSLGPSGANVLTF
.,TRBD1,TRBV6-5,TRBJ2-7,TGTGCCAGCAGTTACTCCGCAGGGGGCTACGAGCAGTACTTC,CASSYSAGGYEQYF
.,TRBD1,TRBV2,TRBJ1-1,TGTGCCAGCATAAGGGGGCGGAACACTGAAGCTTTCTTT,CASIRGRNTEAFF
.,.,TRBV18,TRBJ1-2,TGTGCCAGCTCACTAGGGGAGGGGAACTATGGCTACACCTTC,CASSLGEGNYGYTF
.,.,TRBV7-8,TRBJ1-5,TGTGCCAGCAGCTTATTCCCGGGCAATCAGCCCCAGCATTTT,CASSLFPGNQPQHF
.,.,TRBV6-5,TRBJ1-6,TGTGCCAGCAGGGGGACACCGATTAATTCACCCCTCCACTTT,CASRGTPINSPLHF
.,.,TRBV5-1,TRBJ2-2,TGCGCCAGCAGCTTGTCGTGGGGGCTGAACACCGGGGAGCTGTTTTTT,CASSLSWGLNTGELFF
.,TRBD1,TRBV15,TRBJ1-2,TGTGCCACCAGCAGCAGGGACAGGGGATATGGTGGCTACACCTTC,CATSSRDRGYGGYTF
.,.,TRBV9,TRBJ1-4,TGTGCCAGCAGCGTGTCCGGGACATTTAATGAAAAACTGTTTTTT,CASSVSGTFNEKLFF
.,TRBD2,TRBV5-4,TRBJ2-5,TGTGCCAGCAGCTTGGTAGCGGGGAGTGAGACCCAGTACTTC,CASSLVAGSETQYF